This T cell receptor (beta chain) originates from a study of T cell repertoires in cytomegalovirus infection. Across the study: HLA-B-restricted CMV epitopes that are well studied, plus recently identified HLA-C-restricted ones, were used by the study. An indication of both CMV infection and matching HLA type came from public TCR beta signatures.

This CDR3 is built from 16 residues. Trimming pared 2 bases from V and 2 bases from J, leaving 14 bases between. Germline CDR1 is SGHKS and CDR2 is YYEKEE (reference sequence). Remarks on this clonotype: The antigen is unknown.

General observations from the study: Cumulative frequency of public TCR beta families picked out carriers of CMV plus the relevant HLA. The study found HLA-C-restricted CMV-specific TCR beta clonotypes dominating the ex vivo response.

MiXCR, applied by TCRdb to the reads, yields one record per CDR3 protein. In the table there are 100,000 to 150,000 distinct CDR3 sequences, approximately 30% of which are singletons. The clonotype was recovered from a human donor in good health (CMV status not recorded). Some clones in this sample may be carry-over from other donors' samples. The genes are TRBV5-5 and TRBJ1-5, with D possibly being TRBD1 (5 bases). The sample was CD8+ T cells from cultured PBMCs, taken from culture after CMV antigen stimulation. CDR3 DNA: TGTGCCAGCAGCTTAGGGGCCTTTATGGGCAATCAGCCCCAGCATTTT. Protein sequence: CASSLGAFMGNQPQHF.